A selection of T cell receptor beta chains follows, all from one sample in a study of blood T cell repertoires in COVID-19. Libraries were prepared by immunoSEQ multiplex PCR; TCRdb keeps only in-frame clonotypes and omits some of them. Of around 150,000 clones in the sample, 85% were seen once. Sequencing was carried out using peripheral blood. The receptors were gathered from a human donor with acute or convalescent COVID-19. The donor label of this sample is uncertain. CDR3s include the opening cysteine and the closing phenylalanine or tryptophan. Each record gives: CDR3 DNA, CDR3 protein, J gene, D gene, clone size, V gene. The D gene is left open where the match is weak. The size field is filled for only some rows; it gives once, few, many or a size class.

TGTGCCAGCAGCGTAGTAGCACGGGATCAGCCCCAGCATTTT CASSVVARDQPQHF TRBJ1-5 NA NA TRBV9
TGTGCCAGCAGTGAGGGACAGGGGGCTTATGGAGAGACCCAGTACTTC CASSEGQGAYGETQYF TRBJ2-5 TRBD1 few TRBV2
TGTGCCAGCAGTGAGCGGGGGAGCACAGATACGCAGTATTTT CASSERGSTDTQYF TRBJ2-3 TRBD2 NA TRBV6-1
TGTGCCAGCAGTCGAAGGGGGAGCACTGAAGCTTTCTTT CASSRRGSTEAFF TRBJ1-1 NA NA TRBV28
TGTGCCAGCAGCGGTAGTTCCGGCTACACCTTC CASSGSSGYTF TRBJ1-2 NA NA TRBV6-2/TRBV6-3
TGTGCCAGCAGTGAACTCCAGGCAGGGGCCGGGGAGCTGTTTTTT CASSELQAGAGELFF TRBJ2-2 NA NA TRBV2
TGTGCCAGCAGCTGGGACAGGGATGTTGGCTACACCTTC CASSWDRDVGYTF TRBJ1-2 TRBD1 NA TRBV6-2/TRBV6-3
TGTGCCAGCAGCTACATTACCTACGAGCAGTACTTC CASSYITYEQYF TRBJ2-7 NA once TRBV7-2
TGTGCCAGCAGCTTAGCCCCACAGGGGGGCAATCAGCCCCAGCATTTT CASSLAPQGGNQPQHF TRBJ1-5 TRBD1 few TRBV7-6
TGTGCCAGCAATGGAGGGACAGCCTACAATGAGCAGTTCTTC CASNGGTAYNEQFF TRBJ2-1 NA NA TRBV2
TGCGCCAGCCGTCGGGACTACACTTCCATGGAGACCCAGTACTTC CASRRDYTSMETQYF TRBJ2-5 TRBD2 once TRBV5-1
TGTGCCTGGAGGGCTTATGGCTACACCTTC CAWRAYGYTF TRBJ1-2 NA NA TRBV30
TGTGCCAGCAGCCCCTGGGGACACTCGAACACTGAAGCTTTCTTT CASSPWGHSNTEAFF TRBJ1-1 NA NA TRBV7-3
TGTGCCACCAGCCTAAGGACTAGCGGGGGACGGCCTAGGGAGACCCAGTACTTC CATSLRTSGGRPRETQYF TRBJ2-5 TRBD2 NA TRBV15
TGTGCCAGCAGGCGACTGGACAGGGGTCGGGGCTATGGCTACACCTTC CASRRLDRGRGYGYTF TRBJ1-2 TRBD1 NA TRBV28
TGTGCCAGCAGTCGACAGGGACCGAACACTGAAGCTTTCTTT CASSRQGPNTEAFF TRBJ1-1 TRBD1 few TRBV6-5
TGCAGCGTTCGCACACTAGGGGGAGATAGCAATCAGCCCCAGCATTTT CSVRTLGGDSNQPQHF TRBJ1-5 NA NA TRBV29-1
TGTGCCGCTTCAGGGGGATTGGGCAATCAGCCCCAGCATTTT CAASGGLGNQPQHF TRBJ1-5 TRBD1 NA TRBV10-3
TGCGCCAGCAGCAGGGGTTTCACAGATACGCAGTATTTT CASSRGFTDTQYF TRBJ2-3 NA NA TRBV5-1
TGTGCCATCAGTGAGTCAGGGGCAGACACCGGCAATCAGCCCCAGCATTTT CAISESGADTGNQPQHF TRBJ1-5 NA NA TRBV10-3
TGTGCCAGCTCACCTCGTGAGGGAAAGCAGTTCTTC CASSPREGKQFF TRBJ2-1 NA NA TRBV18
TGTGCCAGCAGCTTACAGGGGACCTACGAGCAGTACTTC CASSLQGTYEQYF TRBJ2-7 NA few TRBV11-2
TGTGCCAGCAGTTTGACTTCAACCTGGGACACTGAAGCTTTCTTT CASSLTSTWDTEAFF TRBJ1-1 NA NA TRBV28
TGTGCCAGCAGTCCGGGACAAGGCTACACCTTC CASSPGQGYTF TRBJ1-2 NA NA TRBV12-3/TRBV12-4
TGTGCCAGCTCGCCGATCCCGACAGACTCCTATAATTCACCCCTCCACTTT CASSPIPTDSYNSPLHF TRBJ1-6 NA NA TRBV18
TGTGCCACCAGCTTCGGCAGGGCTAGCTCCTATAATTCACCCCTCCACTTT CATSFGRASSYNSPLHF TRBJ1-6 NA NA TRBV24-1
TGCGCCAGCAGCCGCGGGACAGTTAATGAAAAACTGTTTTTT CASSRGTVNEKLFF TRBJ1-4 TRBD1 NA TRBV5-1
TGTGCCAGCAGCTTAGCGGGGGGAAACAATGAGCAGTTCTTC CASSLAGGNNEQFF TRBJ2-1 TRBD2 many TRBV11-3
TGCGCCAGCAGCCTCCCCGGGACAGGGACTAATGAAAAACTGTTTTTT CASSLPGTGTNEKLFF TRBJ1-4 TRBD1 NA TRBV5-1
TGTGCCAGCAGCCTCGCGGGGAACACTGAAGCTTTCTTT CASSLAGNTEAFF TRBJ1-1 NA NA TRBV12-3/TRBV12-4
TGTGCCAGCAGTGGCGGGTATAGCAATCAGCCCCAGCATTTT CASSGGYSNQPQHF TRBJ1-5 NA NA TRBV2